The 9 T cell receptor beta chains in this list originate from one sample, sequenced in a study of blood T cells in healthy people across ages. Combining a sample-barcoded 5' primer with a J-beta primer mix, a second PCR ran for about 6 to 11 cycles. TCRdb independently ran MiXCR on the 5' RACE reads; one entry per CDR3 protein. The top ten clones hold 10% to 15% of a sample with 800,000 to 950,000 distinct CDR3 sequences, roughly 35% of them seen once. Sequencing used blood. The receptors shown here come from a man in his late teens or twenties in good health.

The sample holds many counts of this clonotype. V is TRBV10-3 and J is TRBJ2-5; perhaps TRBD2 as D (5 bases). Trimming shortened V by 10 bases and J by 1 base, and 16 bases separated the two germline ends. The germline gives CDR1 ENHRY, CDR2 SYGVKD. The CDR3 contains 14 residues. CDR3 nucleotides: TGTGCCACCGATCCAACGGGGTTCCAAGAGACCCAGTACTTC. Its protein product is CATDPTGFQETQYF.

The chain joins TRBV7-2 to TRBJ2-3; no reliable D call. Germline values: CDR1 SGHTA, CDR2 FQGNSA. The CDR3 has 13 amino acids. V was trimmed by 5 bases and J by 5 bases, leaving 11 bases between them. The CDR3 reads CASSRFPRDTQYF. The CDR3 region has the DNA TGTGCCAGCAGCCGTTTTCCGAGAGATACGCAGTATTTT. The full variable domain, with the rest looked up from reference TRBV7-2 and TRBJ2-3, is GAGVSQSPSNKVTEKGKDVELRCDPISGHTALYWYRQSLGQGLEFLIYFQGNSAPDKSGLPSDRFSAERTGGSVSTLTIQRTQQEDSAVYLCASSRFPRDTQYFGPGTRLTVL.

The chain couples TRBV7-8 to TRBJ2-1; 15 nucleotides align to TRBD2. CDR3 size: 21 residues. V trimming: 2 bases; J trimming: 0 bases; junction bases outside the gene matches: 11. Per germline, CDR1 SGHVS and CDR2 FQNEAQ. The CDR3 nucleotides are TGTGCCAGCAGCTTAAGAGCCCCGGGACTAGCGGGGGGTAGCTCCTACAATGAGCAGTTCTTC. Translation gives CASSLRAPGLAGGSSYNEQFF.

A few counts support this clonotype. This rearrangement joins TRBV9 to TRBJ2-3; D unresolved. Germline V gene sequence: CDR1 SGDLS, CDR2 YYNGEE. The CDR3 contains 15 residues. Trimming pared 0 bases from V and 0 bases from J, leaving 8 bases between. CDR3 bases: TGTGCCAGCAGCGTAGAGGGCCGGAGCACAGATACGCAGTATTTT. This encodes CASSVEGRSTDTQYF.

This clonotype was counted a single time. This may stem from a read error, because a much larger clone lies one nucleotide away. The rearrangement links TRBV4-1 to TRBJ2-1; TRBD1 agrees at 10 bases. This CDR3 spans 16 amino acids. The V gene's germline CDR1 is MGHRA and CDR2 YSYEKL. CDR3 coding DNA: TGCGCCAACAGCTTAAGATCCGGGACAGGGGTGAAGGAACAGTTCTTC. It is translated as CANSLRSGTGVKEQFF.

This clonotype has ten or more counts. This chain joins TRBV18 and TRBJ2-1, with D possibly matching TRBD1 (6 bases). V shed 3 bases and J shed 6 bases, with 12 bases lying between them. Germline CDR1 is KGHSH and CDR2 is LQKENI. This CDR3 is 14 amino acids long. CDR3 residues: CASSPRGQSNEQFF. CDR3 sequence (DNA): TGTGCCAGCTCACCGCGTGGACAGTCCAATGAGCAGTTCTTC.

A few counts support this clonotype. The chain couples TRBV12-3 or TRBV12-4 to TRBJ2-1; no definite D call. The CDR3 is 12 amino acids. V was trimmed by 5 bases and J by 8 bases, leaving 10 bases between them. CDR3 amino acids: CASSPQGHEQFF. The CDR3 DNA reads as TGTGCCAGCAGTCCGCAAGGGCATGAGCAGTTCTTC.

The chain employs TRBV4-3 and TRBJ2-7; D unresolved. Germline V CDR1 and CDR2: LGHNA, YSLEER. This CDR3 has 15 residues. Trimming took off 1 base at V and 2 bases at J, with 12 bases between the two ends. Here the CDR3 reads CASSQGIGRTYEQYF. In nucleotides, the CDR3 is TGCGCCAGCAGCCAAGGAATCGGAAGAACCTACGAGCAGTACTTC.

This clonotype was picked up a small number of times. The gene calls are TRBV15 and TRBJ2-7; D is perhaps TRBD1 (6 bases). This CDR3 has 16 residues. Trimming cost V 2 bases and J 3 bases, with 17 bases left between them. Germline lookup yields CDR1 LNHNV and CDR2 YYDKDF (reference sequence). Here the CDR3 reads CATSRTALGQSYEQYF. CDR3 nucleotide sequence: TGTGCCACCAGCAGAACGGCGCTTGGACAGAGCTACGAGCAGTACTTC.